The sequence of this TCR beta chain was determined in a study of neurological immune-mediated disorders. V gave up 4 bases and J gave up 8 bases, with 15 bases separating them. Germline V CDR1 and CDR2: SGHRS, YFSETQ. The CDR3 runs to 13 residues. The cDNA came from 5'RACE with 10-nucleotide random UMIs. A single record per CDR3 protein comes from TCRdb applying MiXCR to the 5' RACE reads. The sample has some 79,000 distinct CDR3 sequences, about 14% seen once. Study results and caveats: Multiple sclerosis patients had less TCR clonal expansion than even healthy controls, unlike HTLV-1-associated myelopathy.

Unsorted libraries were generated from 2 million PBMCs held at -80 degrees C. This clonotype was recorded at least ten times. The antigen is unknown. The chain recombines TRBV5-1 with TRBJ1-1; maybe TRBD1 (6 bases). Sequencing input: PBMCs. This sequence originates from a woman aged 45 to 65 in good health. The CDR3 DNA sequence: TGCGCCAGCAGCCCCTGGACAGCCTCGGAAGCTTTCTTT. It encodes CASSPWTASEAFF.